This entry lists 8 T cell receptor beta chains sequenced from one sample in a study of blood T cell repertoires in COVID-19. Using immunoSEQ multiplex PCR, the repertoire was profiled, and TCRdb retains in-frame clones only, with some absent. The sample records hundreds of thousands of clones, about 89% being singletons. Sequenced sample: peripheral blood. The receptors were sampled from a woman aged 55 to 70 who had recovered from COVID-19.

CDR3: CASSYPGTGITGELFF. CDR3 DNA: TGTGCCAGCAGTTACCCAGGGACAGGGATCACCGGGGAGCTGTTTTTT. The chain is built from TRBV6-6 and TRBJ2-2; the match to TRBD1 covers 9 bases. This CDR3 comprises 16 residues. J was trimmed by 4 bases and V by 2 bases; bases with no gene match: 5. In germline, CDR1 is MNHNY, CDR2 SVGAGI (reference sequence).

V gene TRBV5-1 combines with J gene TRBJ2-3, with 14 bases lining up with TRBD2. The CDR3 has 15 residues. Germline V lookup: CDR1 SGHRS, CDR2 YFSETQ. Unmatched junction bases numbered 1, after V lost 3 bases and J lost 4 bases. The DNA for the CDR3 is TGCGCCAGCAGCTCGACTAGCGGGGGGGCAGATACGCAGTATTTT. It translates to CASSSTSGGADTQYF.

V is TRBV11-1 and J is TRBJ2-5; no clear D. Trimming took off 5 bases at V and 4 bases at J, with 11 bases between the two ends. The CDR3 consists of 13 residues. The germline V gene has CDR1 SGHAT and CDR2 FQDESV (reference sequence). The CDR3 protein is CASSGLERETQYF. The DNA of the CDR3 is TGTGCCAGCAGCGGGCTGGAACGAGAGACCCAGTACTTC.

CDR3: CASSIDRTSGGWKETQYF. The CDR3 nucleotides are TGTGCCAGTAGTATAGACCGTACTAGCGGGGGGTGGAAGGAGACCCAGTACTTC. V usage is TRBV19 and J usage is TRBJ2-5, with 12 positions matching TRBD2. Germline loops: CDR1 LNHDA, CDR2 SQIVND (reference sequence). Trimming cost V 0 bases and J 5 bases; bases outside gene matches: 10. The CDR3 is 18 residues long.

The chain joins TRBV7-9 to TRBJ2-3; possible D gene TRBD1, 6 bases. The V end lost 1 base, the J end lost 1 base, and 9 bases lay between the germline ends. This CDR3 spans 15 amino acids. Per the germline V gene, CDR1 is SEHNR and CDR2 is FQNEAQ (reference sequence). The CDR3 sequence is CASSLEGHRTDTQYF. The DNA for the CDR3 is TGTGCCAGCAGCTTAGAGGGACACCGCACAGATACGCAGTATTTT.

The chain uses TRBV3-1 (or the pseudogene TRBV3-2) and TRBJ1-5; TRBD1 agrees at 9 bases. J gave up 3 bases and V 1 base, and 4 bases lay outside the gene matches. Germline V gene sequence: CDR1 LGHDT, CDR2 YNNKEL (reference sequence). The CDR3 is 16 residues long. The DNA for the CDR3 is TGTGCCAGCAGCCAAGGAACAGGGGGCAACAATCAGCCCCAGCATTTT. Translation gives CASSQGTGGNNQPQHF.

V gene TRBV9 combines with J gene TRBJ2-1; no clear D. The V and J ends lost 0 bases and 0 bases respectively, with 7 bases between them. There are 15 residues in the CDR3. CDR1 and CDR2 (germline): SGDLS, YYNGEE. The CDR3 protein is CASSVGLFSYNEQFF. The DNA of the CDR3 is TGTGCCAGCAGCGTAGGACTTTTCTCCTACAATGAGCAGTTCTTC.

The rearrangement links TRBV7-9 to TRBJ2-1, with 8 bases matching TRBD2. CDR3 length: 16 amino acids. The trim removed 6 bases at V and 0 bases at J, leaving 7 bases unmatched. Germline V CDR1 and CDR2: SEHNR, FQNEAQ (reference sequence). DNA for the CDR3: TGTGCCAGCAGGACCACTAGCGGTGGCTCCTACAATGAGCAGTTCTTC. Translating gives CASRTTSGGSYNEQFF.